This record concerns one T cell receptor beta chain sequence. The antigen remains undetermined. The germline and genes are mouse ones. The read finishes 1 residue shy of the CDR3 end, and the germline J gene is used to complete it. Time point specified: mouse harvest day 7 after allogeneic transplant. Tail vein injection delivered 10^7 T-cell-depleted bone marrow cells and 10^6 splenic CD5+ T cells. Generated by immunoSEQ multiplex PCR, the TCRdb table keeps only in-frame clones and is missing some. The table records around 10,000 clones, 35% to 40% of them present only once. This record comes from a study of tissue T cells after allogeneic stem cell transplantation. The study's findings and limits: In patients and mice, blood and spleen missed much of tissue repertoire. Sampling depth was limited, and the cohort was small and clinically varied.

The germline gives CDR1 SGHSA, CDR2 FRNQAP. Trimming removed 0 bases from V and 7 bases from J; junction bases left unmatched: 2. The CDR3 extends over 13 amino acids. The source of this sequence is a female BALB/c mouse given C57BL/6 T cells with graft-versus-host disease after an allogeneic hematopoietic cell transplant. Material for sequencing was skin. The chain is built from TRBV16 and TRBJ1-1; 7 positions match TRBD1. The sequenced part of the CDR3 DNA is TGTGCAAGCAGCTTAGATCCAGGGGGAGAAGTCTTC. Translated, it gives CASSLDPGGEVF. In full, the CDR3 is CASSLDPGGEVFF.